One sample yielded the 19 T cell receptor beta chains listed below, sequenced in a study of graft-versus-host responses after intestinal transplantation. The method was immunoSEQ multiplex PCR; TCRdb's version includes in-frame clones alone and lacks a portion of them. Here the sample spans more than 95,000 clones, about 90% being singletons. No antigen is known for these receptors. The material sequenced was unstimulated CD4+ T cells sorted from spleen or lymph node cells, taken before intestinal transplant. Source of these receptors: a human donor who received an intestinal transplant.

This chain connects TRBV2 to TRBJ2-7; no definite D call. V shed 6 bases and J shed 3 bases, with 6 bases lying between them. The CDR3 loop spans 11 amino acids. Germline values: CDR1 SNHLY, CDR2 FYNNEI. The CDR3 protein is CASRNLYEQYF. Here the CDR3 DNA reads TGTGCCAGCAGGAATCTCTACGAGCAGTACTTC.

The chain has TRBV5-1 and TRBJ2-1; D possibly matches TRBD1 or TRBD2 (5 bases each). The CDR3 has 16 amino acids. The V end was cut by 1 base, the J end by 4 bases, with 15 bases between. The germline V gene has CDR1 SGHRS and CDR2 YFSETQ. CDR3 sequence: CASSLTGPAVYNEQFF. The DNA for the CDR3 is TGCGCCAGCAGCTTGACGGGACCAGCGGTTTACAATGAGCAGTTCTTC. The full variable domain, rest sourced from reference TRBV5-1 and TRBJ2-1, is KAGVTQTPRYLIKTRGQQVTLSCSPISGHRSVSWYQQTPGQGLQFLFEYFSETQRNKGNFPGRFSGRQFSNSRSEMNVSTLELGDSALYLCASSLTGPAVYNEQFFGPGTRLTVL.

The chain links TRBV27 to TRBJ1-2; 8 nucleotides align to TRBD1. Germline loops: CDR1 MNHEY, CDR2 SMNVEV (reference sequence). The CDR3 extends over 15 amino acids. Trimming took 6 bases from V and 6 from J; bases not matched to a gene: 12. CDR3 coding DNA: TGTGCCAGCAGAACCTCCGGGACAGGAACTCATGGCTACACCTTC. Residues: CASRTSGTGTHGYTF.

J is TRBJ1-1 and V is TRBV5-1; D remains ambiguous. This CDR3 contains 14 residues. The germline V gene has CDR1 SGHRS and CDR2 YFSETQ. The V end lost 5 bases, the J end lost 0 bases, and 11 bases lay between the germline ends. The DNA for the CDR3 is TGCGCCAGCAGGCGGGATTCCATGAACACTGAAGCTTTCTTT. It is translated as CASRRDSMNTEAFF.

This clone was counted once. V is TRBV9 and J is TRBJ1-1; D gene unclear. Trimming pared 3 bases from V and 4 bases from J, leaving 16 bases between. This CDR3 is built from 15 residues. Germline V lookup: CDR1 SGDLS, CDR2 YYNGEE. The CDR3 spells CASSERPAPFTEAFF. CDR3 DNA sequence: TGTGCCAGCAGCGAGCGGCCCGCGCCGTTCACTGAAGCTTTCTTT.

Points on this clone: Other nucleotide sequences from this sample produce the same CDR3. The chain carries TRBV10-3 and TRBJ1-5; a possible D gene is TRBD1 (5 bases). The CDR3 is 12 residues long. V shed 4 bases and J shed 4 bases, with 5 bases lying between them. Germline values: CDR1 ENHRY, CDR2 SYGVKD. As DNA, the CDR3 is TGTGCCATCAGTGGGGGGAATCAGCCCCAGCATTTT. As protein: CAISGGNQPQHF.

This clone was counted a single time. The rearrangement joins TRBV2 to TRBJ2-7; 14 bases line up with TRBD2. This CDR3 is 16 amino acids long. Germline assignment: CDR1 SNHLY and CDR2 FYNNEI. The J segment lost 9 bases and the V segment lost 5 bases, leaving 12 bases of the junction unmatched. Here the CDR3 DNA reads TGTGCCAGCAGTTCCAGTCGACTAGCGGGAGGGCCAAGGCAGTACTTC. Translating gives CASSSSRLAGGPRQYF.

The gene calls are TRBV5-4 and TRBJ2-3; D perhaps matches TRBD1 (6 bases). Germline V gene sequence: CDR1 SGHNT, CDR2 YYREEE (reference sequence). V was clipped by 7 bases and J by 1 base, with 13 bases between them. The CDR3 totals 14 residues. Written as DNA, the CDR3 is TGTGCCAGCTCGAGGACAGCCGGCACAGATACGCAGTATTTT. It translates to CASSRTAGTDTQYF.

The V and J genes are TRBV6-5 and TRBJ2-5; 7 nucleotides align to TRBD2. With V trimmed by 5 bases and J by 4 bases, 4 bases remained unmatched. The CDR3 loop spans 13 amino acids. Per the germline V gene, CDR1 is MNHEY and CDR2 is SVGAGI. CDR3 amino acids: CASSRGLVETQYF. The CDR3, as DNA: TGTGCCAGCAGTCGCGGACTAGTAGAGACCCAGTACTTC.

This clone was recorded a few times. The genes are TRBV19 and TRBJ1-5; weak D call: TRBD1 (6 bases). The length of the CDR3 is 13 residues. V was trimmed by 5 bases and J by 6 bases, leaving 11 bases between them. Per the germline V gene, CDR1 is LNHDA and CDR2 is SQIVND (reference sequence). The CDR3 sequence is CASSFGQLQPQHF. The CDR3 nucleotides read TGTGCCAGTAGTTTCGGACAGCTTCAGCCCCAGCATTTT.

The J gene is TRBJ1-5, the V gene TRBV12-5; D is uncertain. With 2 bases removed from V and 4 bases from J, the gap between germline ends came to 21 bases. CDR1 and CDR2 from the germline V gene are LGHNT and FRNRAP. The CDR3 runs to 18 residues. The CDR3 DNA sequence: TGTGCTAGTGGTTTGCCCAAAAGGGCAGACGAGGGAAATCAGCCCCAGCATTTT. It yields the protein CASGLPKRADEGNQPQHF.

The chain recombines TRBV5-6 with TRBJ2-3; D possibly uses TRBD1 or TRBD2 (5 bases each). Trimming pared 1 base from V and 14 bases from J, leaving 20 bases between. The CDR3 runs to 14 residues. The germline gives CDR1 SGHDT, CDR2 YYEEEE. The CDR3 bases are TGTGCCAGCAGCTTGCCCGGGACCACCACCTATCGGTATTTT. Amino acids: CASSLPGTTTYRYF.

The CDR3 coding sequence is TGCGCCAGCACCGAGCAGGGGGAAGAGACCCAGTACTTC. It is translated as CASTEQGEETQYF. The V and J genes are TRBV5-1 and TRBJ2-5, with 7 bases aligning to TRBD1. Germline assignment: CDR1 SGHRS and CDR2 YFSETQ. The V segment lost 6 bases and the J segment 3 bases; nucleotides outside the gene matches: 5. The CDR3 is 13 residues long.

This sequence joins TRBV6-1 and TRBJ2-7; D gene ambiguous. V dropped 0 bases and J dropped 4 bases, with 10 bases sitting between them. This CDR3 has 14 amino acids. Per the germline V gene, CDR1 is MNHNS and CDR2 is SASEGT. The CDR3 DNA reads TGTGCCAGCAGTGAAGCGGACCGACCATACGAGCAGTACTTC. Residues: CASSEADRPYEQYF.

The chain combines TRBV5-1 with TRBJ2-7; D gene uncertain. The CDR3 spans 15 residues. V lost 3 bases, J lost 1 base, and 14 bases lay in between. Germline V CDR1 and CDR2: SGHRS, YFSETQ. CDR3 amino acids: CASSSTGRRSYEQYF. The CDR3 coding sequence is TGCGCCAGCAGCTCGACGGGTCGGAGATCCTACGAGCAGTACTTC.

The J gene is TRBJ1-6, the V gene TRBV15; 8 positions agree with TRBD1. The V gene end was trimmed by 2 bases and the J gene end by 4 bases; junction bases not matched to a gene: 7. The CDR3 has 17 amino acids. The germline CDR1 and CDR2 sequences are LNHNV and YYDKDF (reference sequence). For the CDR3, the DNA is TGTGCCACCAGCAGAATGATTGGACAGGGATATAATTCACCCCTCCACTTT. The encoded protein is CATSRMIGQGYNSPLHF.

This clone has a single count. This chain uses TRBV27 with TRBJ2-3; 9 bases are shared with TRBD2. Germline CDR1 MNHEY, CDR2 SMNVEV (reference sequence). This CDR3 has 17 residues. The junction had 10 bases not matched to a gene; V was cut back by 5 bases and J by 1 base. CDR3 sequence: CASSPLTTSGGTDTQYF. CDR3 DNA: TGTGCCAGCAGTCCACTCACGACTAGCGGCGGCACAGATACGCAGTATTTT.

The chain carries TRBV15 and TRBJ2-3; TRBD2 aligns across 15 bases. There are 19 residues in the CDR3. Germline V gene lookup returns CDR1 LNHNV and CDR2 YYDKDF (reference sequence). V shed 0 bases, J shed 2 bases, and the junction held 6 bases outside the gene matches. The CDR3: CATSREGTSGGRVTDTQYF. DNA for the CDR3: TGTGCCACCAGCAGAGAAGGGACTAGCGGGGGGCGGGTCACAGATACGCAGTATTTT.

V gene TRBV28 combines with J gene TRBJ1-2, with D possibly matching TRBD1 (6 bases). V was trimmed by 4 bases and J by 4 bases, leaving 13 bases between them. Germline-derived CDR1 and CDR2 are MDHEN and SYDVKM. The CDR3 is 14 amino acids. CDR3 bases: TGTGCCAGCAGTTCGGGACAAATCGCCTATGGCTACACCTTC. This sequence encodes CASSSGQIAYGYTF.